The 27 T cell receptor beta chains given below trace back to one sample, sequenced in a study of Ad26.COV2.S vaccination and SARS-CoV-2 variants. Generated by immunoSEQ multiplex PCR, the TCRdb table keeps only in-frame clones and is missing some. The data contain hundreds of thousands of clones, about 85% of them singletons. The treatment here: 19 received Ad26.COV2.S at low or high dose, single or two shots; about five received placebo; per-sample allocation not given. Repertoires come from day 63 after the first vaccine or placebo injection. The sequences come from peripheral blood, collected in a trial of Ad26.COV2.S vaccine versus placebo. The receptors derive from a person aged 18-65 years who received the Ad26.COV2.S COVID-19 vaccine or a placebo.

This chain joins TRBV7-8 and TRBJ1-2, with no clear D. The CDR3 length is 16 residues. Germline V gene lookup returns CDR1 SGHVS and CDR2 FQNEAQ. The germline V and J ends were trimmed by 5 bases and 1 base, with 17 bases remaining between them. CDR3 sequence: CASSQSTVTVNYGYTF. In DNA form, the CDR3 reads TGTGCCAGCAGCCAAAGTACAGTTACGGTTAACTATGGCTACACCTTC. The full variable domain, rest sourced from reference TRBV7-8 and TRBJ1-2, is GAGVSQSPRYKVAKRGQDVALRCDPISGHVSLFWYQQALGQGPEFLTYFQNEAQLDKSGLPSDRFFAERPEGSVSTLKIQRTQQEDSAVYLCASSQSTVTVNYGYTFGSGTRLTVV.

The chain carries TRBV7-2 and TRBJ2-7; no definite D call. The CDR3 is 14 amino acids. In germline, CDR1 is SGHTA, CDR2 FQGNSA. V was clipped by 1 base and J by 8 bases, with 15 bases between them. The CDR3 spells CASSLGSTGNQQYF. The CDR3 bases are TGTGCCAGCAGCTTAGGTTCGACTGGGAATCAGCAGTACTTC.

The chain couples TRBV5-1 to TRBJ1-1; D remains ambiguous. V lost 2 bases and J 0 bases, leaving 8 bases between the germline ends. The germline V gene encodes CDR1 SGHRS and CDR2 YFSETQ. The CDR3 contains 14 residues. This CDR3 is CASSFRDMNTEAFF. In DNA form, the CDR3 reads TGCGCCAGCAGCTTTAGGGATATGAACACTGAAGCTTTCTTT.

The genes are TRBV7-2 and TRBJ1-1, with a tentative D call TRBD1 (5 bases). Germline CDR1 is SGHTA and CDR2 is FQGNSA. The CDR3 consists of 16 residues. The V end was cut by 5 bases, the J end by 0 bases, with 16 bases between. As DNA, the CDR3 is TGTGCCAGCAGCCCCATAGGGGTGATCATGAACACTGAAGCTTTCTTT. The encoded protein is CASSPIGVIMNTEAFF.

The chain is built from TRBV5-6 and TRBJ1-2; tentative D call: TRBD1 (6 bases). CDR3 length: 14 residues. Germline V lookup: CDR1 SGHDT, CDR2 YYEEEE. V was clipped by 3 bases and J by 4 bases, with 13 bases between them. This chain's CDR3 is CASSSRDTIYGYTF. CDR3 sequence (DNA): TGTGCCAGCAGCTCCCGGGACACCATCTATGGCTACACCTTC.

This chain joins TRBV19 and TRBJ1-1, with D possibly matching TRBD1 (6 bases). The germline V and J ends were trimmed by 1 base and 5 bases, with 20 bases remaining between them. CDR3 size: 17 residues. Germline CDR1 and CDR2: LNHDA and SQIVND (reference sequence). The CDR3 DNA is TGTGCCAGTAGTATAGCCCTAGGGGGGGGAGTGAGGACTGAAGCTTTCTTT. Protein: CASSIALGGGVRTEAFF.

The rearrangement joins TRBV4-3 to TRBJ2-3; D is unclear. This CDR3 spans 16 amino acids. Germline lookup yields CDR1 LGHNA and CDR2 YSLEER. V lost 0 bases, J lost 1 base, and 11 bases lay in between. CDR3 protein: CASSQEGVAGTDTQYF. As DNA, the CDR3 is TGCGCCAGCAGCCAAGAAGGTGTAGCCGGCACAGATACGCAGTATTTT.

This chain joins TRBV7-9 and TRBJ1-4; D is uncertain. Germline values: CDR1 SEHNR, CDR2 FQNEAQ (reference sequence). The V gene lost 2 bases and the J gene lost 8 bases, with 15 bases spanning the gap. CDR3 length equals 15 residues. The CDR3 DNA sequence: TGTGCCAGCAGCTTATTAGGAGGATCGGGGGAAAAACTGTTTTTT. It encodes CASSLLGGSGEKLFF.

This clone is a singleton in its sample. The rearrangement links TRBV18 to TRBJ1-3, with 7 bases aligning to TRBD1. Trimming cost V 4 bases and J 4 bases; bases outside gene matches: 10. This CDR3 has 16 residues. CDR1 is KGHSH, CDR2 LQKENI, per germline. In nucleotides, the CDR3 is TGTGCCAGCTCACTATCGACAGGGAATTACGGAAACACCATATATTTT. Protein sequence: CASSLSTGNYGNTIYF.

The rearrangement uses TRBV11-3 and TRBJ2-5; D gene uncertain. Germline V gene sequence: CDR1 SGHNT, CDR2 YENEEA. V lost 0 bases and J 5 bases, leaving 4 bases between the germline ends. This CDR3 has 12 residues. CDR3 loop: CASSLDQETQYF. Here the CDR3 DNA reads TGTGCCAGCAGCTTAGATCAGGAGACCCAGTACTTC. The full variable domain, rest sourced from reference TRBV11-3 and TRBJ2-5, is EAGVVQSPRYKIIEKKQPVAFWCNPISGHNTLYWYLQNLGQGPELLIRYENEEAVDDSQLPKDRFSAERLKGVDSTLKIQPAELGDSAVYLCASSLDQETQYFGPGTRLLVL.

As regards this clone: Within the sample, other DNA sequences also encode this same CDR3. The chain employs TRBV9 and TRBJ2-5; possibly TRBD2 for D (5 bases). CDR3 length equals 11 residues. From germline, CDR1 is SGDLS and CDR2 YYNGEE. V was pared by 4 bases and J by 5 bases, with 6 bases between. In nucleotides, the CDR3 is TGTGCCAGCAGCAGGGAGGAGACCCAGTACTTC. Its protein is CASSREETQYF.

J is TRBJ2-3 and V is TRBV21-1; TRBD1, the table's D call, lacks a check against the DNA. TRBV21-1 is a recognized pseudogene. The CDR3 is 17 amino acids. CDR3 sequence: CASSKEGYRRSTDTQYF. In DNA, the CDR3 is TGTGCCAGCAGCAAAGAAGGGTACAGGCGCAGCACAGATACGCAGTATTTT.

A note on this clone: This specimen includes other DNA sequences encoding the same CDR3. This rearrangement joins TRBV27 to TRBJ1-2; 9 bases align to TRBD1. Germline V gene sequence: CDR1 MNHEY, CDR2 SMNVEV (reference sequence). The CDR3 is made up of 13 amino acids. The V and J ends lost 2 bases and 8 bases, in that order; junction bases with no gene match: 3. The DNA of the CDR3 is TGTGCCAGCAGTTTAGGGACAGGGTACGGCTACACCTTC. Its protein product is CASSLGTGYGYTF.

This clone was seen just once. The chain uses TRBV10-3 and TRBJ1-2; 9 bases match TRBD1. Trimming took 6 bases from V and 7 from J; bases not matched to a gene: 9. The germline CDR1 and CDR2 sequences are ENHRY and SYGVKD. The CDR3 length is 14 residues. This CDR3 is CAIRRDRAPFGYTF. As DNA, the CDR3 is TGTGCCATCAGGAGGGACAGGGCCCCTTTTGGCTACACCTTC.

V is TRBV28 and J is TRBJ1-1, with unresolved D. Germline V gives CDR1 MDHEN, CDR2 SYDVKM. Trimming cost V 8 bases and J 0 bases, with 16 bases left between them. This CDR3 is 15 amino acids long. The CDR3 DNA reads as TGTGCCAGCGGAGTGTGGGCGGTAATGAACACTGAAGCTTTCTTT. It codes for CASGVWAVMNTEAFF.

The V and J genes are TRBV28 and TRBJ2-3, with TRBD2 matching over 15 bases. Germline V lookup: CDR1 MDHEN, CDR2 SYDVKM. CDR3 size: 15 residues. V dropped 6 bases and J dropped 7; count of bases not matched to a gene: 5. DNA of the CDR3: TGTGCCAGCAGAACGGGACTAGCGGGAGGTAATACGCAGTATTTT. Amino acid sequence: CASRTGLAGGNTQYF.

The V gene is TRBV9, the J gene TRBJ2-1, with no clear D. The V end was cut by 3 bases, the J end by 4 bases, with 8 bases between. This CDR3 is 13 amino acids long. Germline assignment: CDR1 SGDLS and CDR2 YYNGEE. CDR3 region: CASSDQAYNEQFF. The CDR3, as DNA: TGTGCCAGCAGCGACCAGGCTTACAATGAGCAGTTCTTC.

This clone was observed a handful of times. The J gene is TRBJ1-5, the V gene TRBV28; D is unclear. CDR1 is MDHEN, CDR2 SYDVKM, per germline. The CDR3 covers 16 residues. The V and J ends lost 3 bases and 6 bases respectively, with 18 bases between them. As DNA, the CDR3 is TGTGCCAGCAGTTTCGCTGGACCGGGGAGAAGTCAGCCCCAGCATTTT. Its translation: CASSFAGPGRSQPQHF.

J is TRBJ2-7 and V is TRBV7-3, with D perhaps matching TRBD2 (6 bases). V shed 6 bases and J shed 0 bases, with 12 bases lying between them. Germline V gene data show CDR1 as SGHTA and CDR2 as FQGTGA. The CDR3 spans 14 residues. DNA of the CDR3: TGTGCCAGCAGTAAAGGAGGGAGCTCCTACGAGCAGTACTTC. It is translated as CASSKGGSSYEQYF.

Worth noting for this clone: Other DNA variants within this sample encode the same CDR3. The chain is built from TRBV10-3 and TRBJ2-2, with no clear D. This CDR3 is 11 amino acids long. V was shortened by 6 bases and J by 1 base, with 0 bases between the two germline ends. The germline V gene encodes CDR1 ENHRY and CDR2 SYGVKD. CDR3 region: CAIRNTGELFF. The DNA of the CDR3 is TGTGCCATCAGGAACACCGGGGAGCTGTTTTTT.

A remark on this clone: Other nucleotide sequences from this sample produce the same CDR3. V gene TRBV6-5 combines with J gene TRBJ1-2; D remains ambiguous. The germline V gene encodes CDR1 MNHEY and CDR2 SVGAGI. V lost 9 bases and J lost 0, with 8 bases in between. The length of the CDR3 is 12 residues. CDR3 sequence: CASRRSNYGYTF. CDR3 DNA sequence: TGTGCCAGTCGGCGATCTAACTATGGCTACACCTTC.

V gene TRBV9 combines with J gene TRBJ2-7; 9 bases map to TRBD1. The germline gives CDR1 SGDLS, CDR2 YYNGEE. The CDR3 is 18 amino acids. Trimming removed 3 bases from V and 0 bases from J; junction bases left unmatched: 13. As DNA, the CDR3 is TGTGCCAGCAGCGAGAGCCTAGCCGGGACAGGGCTCTCCTACGAGCAGTACTTC. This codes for CASSESLAGTGLSYEQYF.

In DNA form, the CDR3 reads TGTGCCTCCCCTGGGGTCCCGGCGAAGTGGACTAGCGGGGGTGGAAACACCGGGGAGCTGTTTTTT. Its protein product is CASPGVPAKWTSGGGNTGELFF. The chain couples TRBV30 to TRBJ2-2; TRBD2 aligns across 13 bases. This CDR3 comprises 22 residues. Germline V gene lookup returns CDR1 GTSNPN and CDR2 SVGIG (reference sequence). The V gene end was trimmed by 7 bases and the J gene end by 2 bases; junction bases not matched to a gene: 25.

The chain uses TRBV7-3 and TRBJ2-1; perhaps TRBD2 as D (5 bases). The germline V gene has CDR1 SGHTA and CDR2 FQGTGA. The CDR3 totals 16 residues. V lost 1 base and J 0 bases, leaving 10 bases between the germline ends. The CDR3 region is CASSLSLGLSYNEQFF. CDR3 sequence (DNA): TGTGCCAGCAGCTTAAGTCTCGGACTCTCCTACAATGAGCAGTTCTTC.

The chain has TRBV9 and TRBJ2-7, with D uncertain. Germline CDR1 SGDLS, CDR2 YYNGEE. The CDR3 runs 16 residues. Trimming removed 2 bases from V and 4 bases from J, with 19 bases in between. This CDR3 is CASSVSAESSGYEQYF. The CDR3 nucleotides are TGTGCCAGCAGCGTTTCGGCGGAATCGTCCGGATACGAGCAGTACTTC.

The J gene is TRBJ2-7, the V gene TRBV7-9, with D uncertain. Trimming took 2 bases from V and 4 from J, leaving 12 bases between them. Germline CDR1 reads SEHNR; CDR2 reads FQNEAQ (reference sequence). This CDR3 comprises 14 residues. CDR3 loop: CASSLSHLSYEQYF. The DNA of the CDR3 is TGTGCCAGCAGCTTATCTCACCTCTCATACGAGCAGTACTTC.

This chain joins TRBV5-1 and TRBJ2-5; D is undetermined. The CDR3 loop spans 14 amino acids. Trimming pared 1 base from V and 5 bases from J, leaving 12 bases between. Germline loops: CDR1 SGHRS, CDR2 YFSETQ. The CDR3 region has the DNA TGCGCCAGCAGCTTGAGTCAGCGAAGGGAGACCCAGTACTTC. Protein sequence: CASSLSQRRETQYF.